This entry features one T cell receptor beta chain sequence. The source of the sample is a study of blood T cells in healthy people across ages. With a J-beta primer mix and a sample-barcoded 5' primer, a second PCR ran 7 to 11 cycles. TCRdb redid the calling of the 5' RACE reads with MiXCR, one entry per CDR3 protein. The sample includes some 890,000 distinct CDR3 sequences, roughly 28% of them seen just once. The data also belong to a second study, concerning T cells of mothers and their children. That investigation notes: Every mother supplied over 8 million TCR beta CDR3 reads and every child around 3 million. Detection yielded no persistent microchimeric T cell clones.

The clonotype was recovered from a woman aged 40 to 50 in good health. The sequenced sample consisted of blood.

In DNA, the CDR3 is TGTGCCAGCAGTGTACAGGAGACGTATGGCTACACCTTC. Encoded protein: CASSVQETYGYTF. The V call is TRBV6-1, the J call TRBJ1-2, with D possibly being TRBD1 (5 bases). With 4 bases removed from V and 5 bases from J, the gap between germline ends came to 11 bases. Germline V gene lookup returns CDR1 MNHNS and CDR2 SASEGT. CDR3 length: 13 amino acids.